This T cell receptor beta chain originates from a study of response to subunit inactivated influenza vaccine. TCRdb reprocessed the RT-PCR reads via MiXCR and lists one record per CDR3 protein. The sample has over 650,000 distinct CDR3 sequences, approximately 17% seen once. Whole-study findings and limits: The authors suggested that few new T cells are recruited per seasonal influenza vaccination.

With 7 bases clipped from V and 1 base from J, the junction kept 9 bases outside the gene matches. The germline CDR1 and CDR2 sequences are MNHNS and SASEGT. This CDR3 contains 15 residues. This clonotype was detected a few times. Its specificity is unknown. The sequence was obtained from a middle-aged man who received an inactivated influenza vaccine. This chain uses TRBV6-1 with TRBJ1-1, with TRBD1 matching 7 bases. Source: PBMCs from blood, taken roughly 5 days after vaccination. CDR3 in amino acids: CASISRGTENTEAFF. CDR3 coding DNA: TGTGCCAGCATCTCCAGGGGGACGGAGAACACTGAAGCTTTCTTT.